A selection of T cell receptor beta chains follows, all from one sample in a study of cytomegalovirus exposure and HLA in healthy donors. TCRdb keeps only in-frame clones here, not all; method: immunoSEQ multiplex PCR. Among over 150,000 clones, more than 65% were seen once, and the ten largest hold 1.2%. Sequencing was done on a sample of PBMCs. The origin of the receptors is a girl between 2 and 10 years old in good health and CMV-seropositive. Both conserved end residues are trimmed from each CDR3. The D gene is left open where the match is weak. Size values are once, few and many counts, or a class for expanded clones, and some rows have none.

v_gene	d_gene	abundance	j_gene	CDR3aa
TRBV11-3	TRBD1	.	TRBJ1-2	ASSPFPTGWGYT
TRBV7-6	TRBD2	.	TRBJ2-1	ASSLGGSNDYEQF
TRBV5-1	.	.	TRBJ2-7	ASSLGGTSYEQY
TRBV5-5	TRBD2	.	TRBJ2-3	ASSLTRLAGTDTQY
TRBV29-1	.	few	TRBJ2-3	SVEPVQGRTDTQY
TRBV11-2	.	.	TRBJ2-1	ASSSDERDEQF
TRBV11-2	.	.	TRBJ1-3	ASSLIDGSVPSGNTIY
TRBV4-1	.	.	TRBJ2-7	ASSQDNGQQY
TRBV7-8	TRBD1	.	TRBJ2-7	ASSTRDSRYEQY
TRBV4-2	TRBD2	.	TRBJ2-7	ASSQKRGEYEQY
TRBV11-2	.	.	TRBJ2-7	ASSLDGEQLGLEQY
TRBV7-6	.	.	TRBJ2-2	ASSLDSAGVPGELF
TRBV10-3	.	.	TRBJ1-3	AISEPLIRGFGNTIY
TRBV27	.	.	TRBJ1-6	ASSLRGRSSPLH
TRBV28	.	.	TRBJ1-2	ASCAAGPSDFA
TRBV27	TRBD1	.	TRBJ1-1	ASSPGFGQGATVRNTEAF
TRBV5-1	TRBD1	.	TRBJ1-2	ASSFGQGFDYGYT
TRBV7-8	.	.	TRBJ2-3	ASSLGPDTQY
TRBV28	.	.	TRBJ1-5	ASSPGGGGPYSNQPQH
TRBV29-1	.	.	TRBJ2-6	SVGSGSGANVLT
TRBV11-3	.	.	TRBJ2-3	ASTDVAVGSTDTQY
TRBV30	.	.	TRBJ1-6	AWERSFGRDSPLH
TRBV28	.	.	TRBJ1-1	ASRPRGRGSTEAF
TRBV28	TRBD2	.	TRBJ2-1	ASSSSSGNEQF
TRBV7-6	.	.	TRBJ1-3	ASSLAPTGGNTIY
TRBV25-1	.	.	TRBJ2-3	ASSDKRTTDTQY
TRBV5-5	.	.	TRBJ1-5	ASSLSGGSQPQH
TRBV6-5	.	.	TRBJ1-2	ASTIGNNYGYT